Sequencing of this T cell receptor beta chain was carried out in a study of blood T cell repertoires in COVID-19. J was trimmed by 5 bases and V by 0 bases; bases with no gene match: 8. CDR1 and CDR2 from the germline V gene are LGHNA and YSLEER. This CDR3 comprises 17 residues. The table came from immunoSEQ multiplex PCR; TCRdb's copy has only in-frame clones and leaves some out. The sample records approximately 77,000 clones, about nine tenths being singletons. What was sequenced was peripheral blood. The chain employs TRBV4-3 and TRBJ2-1; 9 nucleotides line up with TRBD2. The sequence was obtained from a man aged 25-45 years with acute or convalescent COVID-19. The chain's CDR3 is CASSQDWATSGNNEQFF. CDR3 bases: TGCGCCAGCAGCCAAGATTGGGCGACTAGCGGCAACAATGAGCAGTTCTTC.